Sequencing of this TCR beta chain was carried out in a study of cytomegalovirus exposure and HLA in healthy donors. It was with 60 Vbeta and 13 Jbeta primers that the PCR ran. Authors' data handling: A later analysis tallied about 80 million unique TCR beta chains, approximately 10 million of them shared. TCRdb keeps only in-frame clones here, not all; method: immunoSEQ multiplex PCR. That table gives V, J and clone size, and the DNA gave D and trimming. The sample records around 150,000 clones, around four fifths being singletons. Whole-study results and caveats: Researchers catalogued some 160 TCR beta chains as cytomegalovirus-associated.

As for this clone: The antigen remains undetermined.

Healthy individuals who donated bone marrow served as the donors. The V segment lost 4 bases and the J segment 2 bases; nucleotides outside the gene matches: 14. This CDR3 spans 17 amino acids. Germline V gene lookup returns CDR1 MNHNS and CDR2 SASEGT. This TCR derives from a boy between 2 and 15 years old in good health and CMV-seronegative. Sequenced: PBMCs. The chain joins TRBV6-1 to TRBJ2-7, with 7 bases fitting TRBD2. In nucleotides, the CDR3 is TGTGCCAGCAGTGTTCTGACCCTCGAGCGGGGCGCCTACGAGCAGTACTTC. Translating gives CASSVLTLERGAYEQYF.